Listed below are T cell receptor beta chains from one sample, sequenced in a study of read filtering for tumor transcriptome and immune sequencing. TCRdb redid the calling of the reads with MiXCR, one entry per CDR3 protein. The sample lists 5,000 to 7,000 distinct CDR3 sequences, around 20% occurring once. The specimen sequenced was a population of CD138-negative cells sorted from bone marrow. Every receptor here comes from a donor aged 40 or older with multiple myeloma. Each CDR3 is given with its conserved first and last residue. The order of the fields is V gene, J gene, CDR3 protein.

TRBV5-1	TRBJ1-2	CASSYASVDGYTF
TRBV7-9	TRBJ2-2	CASSLAGRGGELFF
TRBV28	TRBJ2-2	CASSFFLGNTGELFF
TRBV18	TRBJ1-2	CASSPPQGEGGYTF
TRBV24-1	TRBJ2-1	CATSDGQPGDNEQFF
TRBV7-9	TRBJ2-3	CASSLEDTQYF
TRBV19	TRBJ1-3	CASSIGQRDTIYF
TRBV27	TRBJ2-1	CASSLSSLANLPTYNEQFF
TRBV11-2	TRBJ2-1	CASRSGTLSLNEQFF
TRBV5-1	TRBJ2-4	CASSLGAGTATGTQYF
TRBV4-3	TRBJ2-7	CASSQSDRLGYKQYF
TRBV4-1	TRBJ1-5	CASSQDEGQGYSNQPQHF
TRBV4-1	TRBJ1-4	CASSQVIGPTNEKLFF
TRBV2	TRBJ2-7	CGSSEGTSYGQYF